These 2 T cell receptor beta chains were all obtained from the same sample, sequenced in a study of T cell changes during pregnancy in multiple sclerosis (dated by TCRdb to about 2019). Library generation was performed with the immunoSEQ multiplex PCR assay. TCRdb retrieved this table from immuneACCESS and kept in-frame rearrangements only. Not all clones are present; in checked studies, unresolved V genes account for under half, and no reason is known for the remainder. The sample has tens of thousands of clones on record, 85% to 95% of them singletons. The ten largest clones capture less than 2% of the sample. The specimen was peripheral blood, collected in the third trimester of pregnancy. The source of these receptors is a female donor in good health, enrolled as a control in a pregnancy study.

CDR3 sequence: CASSQLRDSSYEQYF. The CDR3 DNA sequence: TGCGCCAGCAGCCAGCTCCGGGACAGCTCCTACGAGCAGTACTTC. The chain has TRBV4-1 and TRBJ2-7; TRBD1 matches at 7 bases. Per the germline V gene, CDR1 is MGHRA and CDR2 is YSYEKL. The CDR3 totals 15 residues. V lost 3 bases, J lost 0 bases, and 5 bases stayed unmatched.

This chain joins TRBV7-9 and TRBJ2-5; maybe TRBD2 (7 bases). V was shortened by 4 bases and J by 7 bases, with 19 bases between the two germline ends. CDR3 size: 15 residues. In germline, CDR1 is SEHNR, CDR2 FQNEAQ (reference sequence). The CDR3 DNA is TGTGCCAGCAGCTCCTCGGGGGGCCGGACCGGGACCCAGTACTTC. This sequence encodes CASSSSGGRTGTQYF.